These 15 T cell receptor beta chains share one sample of origin, sequenced in a study of T-cell memory formation after mild COVID-19. A single record per CDR3 protein comes from TCRdb applying MiXCR to the 5' RACE reads. The data hold approximately 440,000 distinct CDR3 sequences, with about 20% observed a single time. Sequencing used PBMCs or a T cell subset sorted from them (not recorded which). The origin of the receptors is an adult woman who had mild COVID-19 (a few samples of this study predate the infection). Cell type and time point are not known.

The V call is TRBV7-9, the J call TRBJ1-2; D remains unclear. The length of the CDR3 is 17 residues. CDR1 is SEHNR and CDR2 is FQNEAQ in the germline V gene (reference sequence). The V end was cut by 5 bases, the J end by 0 bases, with 19 bases between. DNA for the CDR3: TGTGCCAGCAGCCCCCCCCTGGTAGGACCTGCTAACTATGGCTACACCTTC. Amino acids: CASSPPLVGPANYGYTF.

The chain links TRBV25-1 to TRBJ2-2; tentatively, D is TRBD1 (5 bases). Trimming pared 8 bases from V and 7 bases from J, leaving 8 bases between. The CDR3 contains 11 residues. Germline CDR1 reads MGHDK; CDR2 reads SYGVNS. CDR3 residues: CASAQGGELFF. The DNA of the CDR3 is TGTGCCAGCGCCCAGGGCGGGGAGCTGTTTTTT.

This clonotype was observed once. The chain uses TRBV5-1 and TRBJ2-5; D is perhaps TRBD2 (6 bases). The CDR3 is made up of 15 amino acids. Germline V gives CDR1 SGHRS, CDR2 YFSETQ. V was shortened by 1 base and J by 4 bases, with 14 bases between the two germline ends. CDR3 in DNA: TGCGCCAGCAGCTTGCGGGAGTGGGCGTTAGAGACCCAGTACTTC. Translation: CASSLREWALETQYF. The variable domain in full, with the rest retrieved from reference TRBV5-1 and TRBJ2-5, is KAGVTQTPRYLIKTRGQQVTLSCSPISGHRSVSWYQQTPGQGLQFLFEYFSETQRNKGNFPGRFSGRQFSNSRSEMNVSTLELGDSALYLCASSLREWALETQYFGPGTRLLVL.

The rearrangement uses TRBV12-3 or TRBV12-4 and TRBJ2-1; weak D call: TRBD2 (7 bases). CDR3 size: 14 residues. V lost 5 bases, J lost 9 bases, and 17 bases lay in between. The chain's CDR3 is CASSPRRGGGEQFF. Written as DNA, the CDR3 is TGTGCCAGCAGTCCTCGGAGGGGGGGCGGTGAGCAGTTCTTC.

This clonotype showed up many times. J is TRBJ2-3 and V is TRBV24-1; D remains unclear. The CDR3 has 15 residues. Trimming pared 9 bases from V and 2 bases from J, leaving 17 bases between. CDR1 and CDR2 from the germline V gene are KGHDR and SFDVKD. This CDR3 reads CATRSGLSNTDTQYF. The CDR3 nucleotides read TGTGCCACCCGATCGGGTCTGTCTAACACAGATACGCAGTATTTT.

The chain recombines TRBV12-3 or TRBV12-4 with TRBJ2-6, with 7 bases fitting TRBD2. V lost 6 bases and J lost 0; bases outside the gene matches: 8. The length of the CDR3 is 17 residues. CDR3 sequence reads: CASRPLASGSGANVLTF. The DNA of the CDR3 is TGTGCCAGCAGGCCACTAGCGAGTGGCTCTGGGGCCAACGTCCTGACTTTC.

The V and J genes are TRBV20-1 and TRBJ2-7; D perhaps matches TRBD1 (6 bases). Germline V gives CDR1 DFQATT, CDR2 SNEGSKA (reference sequence). The CDR3 sequence is 11 residues long. V shed 4 bases and J shed 4 bases, with 8 bases lying between them. The CDR3 loop reads CSATGVYEQYF. Written as DNA, the CDR3 is TGCAGTGCTACAGGGGTTTACGAGCAGTACTTC.

The chain uses TRBV29-1 and TRBJ2-1, with 7 bases identical to TRBD2. The J segment lost 10 bases and the V segment lost 7 bases, leaving 4 bases of the junction unmatched. Germline lookup yields CDR1 SQVTM and CDR2 ANQGSEA. The CDR3 length is 10 residues. The DNA for the CDR3 is TGCAGCGGAGGGGAGGGAGAGCAGTTCTTC. Translated, it gives CSGGEGEQFF.

This clonotype came up a few times. This chain uses TRBV5-1 with TRBJ1-5, with D tentatively TRBD1 (5 bases). Germline V CDR1 and CDR2: SGHRS, YFSETQ. Deletions cut 3 bases from V and 3 bases from J, with 10 bases between. The CDR3 sequence is 14 residues long. CDR3 sequence: CASSYGGDNQPQHF. The CDR3 DNA reads as TGCGCCAGCAGCTATGGGGGTGACAATCAGCCCCAGCATTTT.

J is TRBJ2-7 and V is TRBV11-3; no clear D. V lost 2 bases and J lost 1, with 9 bases in between. The CDR3 consists of 14 residues. Germline CDR1 and CDR2: SGHNT and YENEEA. In DNA, the CDR3 is TGTGCCAGCAGCTTAAGCCCTGTTTCCTACGAGCAGTACTTC. The encoded protein is CASSLSPVSYEQYF. Combining the CDR3 with reference TRBV11-3 and TRBJ2-7 gives the whole variable domain EAGVVQSPRYKIIEKKQPVAFWCNPISGHNTLYWYLQNLGQGPELLIRYENEEAVDDSQLPKDRFSAERLKGVDSTLKIQPAELGDSAVYLCASSLSPVSYEQYFGPGTRLTVT.

This clonotype appeared a few times. V usage is TRBV20-1 and J usage is TRBJ2-7; no firm D call. Germline V gene lookup returns CDR1 DFQATT and CDR2 SNEGSKA (reference sequence). The CDR3 runs 11 residues. Trimming left V 1 base short and J 5 bases short, with 6 bases between. This CDR3 is CSARVHHEQYF. The CDR3, as DNA: TGCAGTGCTAGAGTCCACCACGAGCAGTACTTC.

The rearrangement joins TRBV12-3 or TRBV12-4 to TRBJ1-1, with D possibly being TRBD1 (5 bases). There are 13 residues in the CDR3. The V and J ends lost 6 bases and 3 bases respectively, with 11 bases between them. The CDR3 DNA sequence: TGTGCCAGCAGCACACTCAGGGACACTGAAGCTTTCTTT. This sequence encodes CASSTLRDTEAFF.

There are a few counts of this clonotype. The V gene is TRBV13, the J gene TRBJ2-1, with TRBD2 as a possible D gene (6 bases). The CDR3 runs to 13 residues. Per the germline V gene, CDR1 is PRHDT and CDR2 is FYEKMQ (reference sequence). Trimming shortened V by 2 bases and J by 8 bases, and 10 bases separated the two germline ends. The CDR3 DNA sequence: TGTGCCAGCAGCTTACGGGGGACGGATGAGCAGTTCTTC. This encodes CASSLRGTDEQFF.

Only a few counts were recorded for this clonotype. This rearrangement joins TRBV24-1 to TRBJ2-3; D perhaps matches TRBD2 (6 bases). This CDR3 has 17 amino acids. The germline CDR1 and CDR2 sequences are KGHDR and SFDVKD. The V end was cut by 0 bases, the J end by 4 bases, with 16 bases between. The CDR3 spells CATSDLRGLNSPDTQYF. As DNA, the CDR3 is TGTGCCACCAGTGATTTGCGGGGACTTAATTCGCCAGATACGCAGTATTTT.

The CDR3 sequence: CASSSNSGTGTYEQYF. The CDR3, as DNA: TGTGCCAGCAGCTCCAATTCCGGGACAGGGACCTACGAGCAGTACTTC. The rearrangement uses TRBV7-9 and TRBJ2-7, with 9 bases aligning to TRBD1. Germline-derived CDR1 and CDR2 are SEHNR and FQNEAQ (reference sequence). The CDR3 sequence is 16 residues long. Trimming took 4 bases from V and 2 from J; bases not matched to a gene: 9.